A single sample gave rise to the 25 T cell receptor beta chains below, sequenced in a study of metastatic and nonmetastatic thyroid tumors. TCRdb reprocessed the PCR reads using MiXCR. The sample records about 41,000 clones, over 10% being singletons. Thyroid surgery was preceded by no treatment in any patient. What was sequenced was blood. Receptors originate from a female donor with papillary thyroid cancer or a benign thyroid nodule (not recorded which). Some clones in this sample may be carry-over from other donors' samples.

The chain joins TRBV30 to TRBJ2-1; D may be TRBD2 (6 bases). V was pared by 2 bases and J by 8 bases, with 16 bases between. Germline V CDR1 and CDR2: GTSNPN, SVGIG (reference sequence). The CDR3 runs to 14 residues. CDR3 sequence (DNA): TGTGCCTGGAGTACGGGAGCGGGTACGGATGAGCAGTTCTTC. This codes for CAWSTGAGTDEQFF.

This clone was seen at least ten times. The CDR3 DNA reads TGCAGTGCTCGGGTAGCTCTCTCCACAGATACGCAGTATTTT. Encoded protein: CSARVALSTDTQYF. This chain uses TRBV20-1 with TRBJ2-3; D uncertain. This CDR3 is 14 amino acids long. The ends were cut back, 5 bases at V and 2 bases at J, with 14 bases in the middle. Germline V gene sequence: CDR1 DFQATT, CDR2 SNEGSKA (reference sequence).

Judged by abundance, this clone is medium-sized (0.01 to 0.1%). This chain's CDR3 is CASTGDEGVEAFF. CDR3 coding DNA: TGTGCCAGCACCGGGGATGAGGGTGTTGAAGCTTTCTTT. J is TRBJ1-1 and V is TRBV28; D remains unclear. Between the trimmed V and J ends, which lost 7 bases and 7 bases, there was a span of 16 bases. CDR3 length: 13 amino acids. Per the germline V gene, CDR1 is MDHEN and CDR2 is SYDVKM.

The table lists this clone with many counts. The chain employs TRBV20-1 and TRBJ2-5; D remains unclear. The CDR3 is 13 residues long. Trimming took 1 base from V and 5 from J, leaving 11 bases between them. Germline CDR1 is DFQATT and CDR2 is SNEGSKA (reference sequence). CDR3 residues: CSARGSDWETQYF. The CDR3 coding sequence is TGCAGTGCTAGAGGGTCGGATTGGGAGACCCAGTACTTC.

Concerning this clone itself: A much bigger clone sits one base away, suggesting this may be a read error. The chain is built from TRBV9 and TRBJ2-5; D unresolved. Deletions cut 0 bases from V and 5 bases from J, with 8 bases between. Germline V gene data show CDR1 as SGDLS and CDR2 as YYNGEE. The CDR3 loop spans 13 amino acids. CDR3 sequence: CASSVGCRETQYF. The CDR3 DNA sequence: TGTGCCAGCAGCGTAGGGTGCAGGGAGACCCAGTACTTC.

This clone was counted many times. The chain has TRBV12-3 or TRBV12-4 and TRBJ1-6; the match to TRBD1 covers 11 bases. The J segment lost 10 bases and the V segment lost 5 bases, leaving 4 bases of the junction unmatched. CDR3 length equals 14 residues. The CDR3: CASSDGTGGSPLHF. CDR3 nucleotides: TGTGCCAGCAGTGACGGGACAGGGGGGTCACCCCTCCACTTT.

Only a few counts were recorded for this clone. Written as DNA, the CDR3 is TGTGCCAGCAGTGTTACAGGAAACTATGGCTACACCTTC. Translating gives CASSVTGNYGYTF. The chain carries TRBV2 and TRBJ1-2; the D gene is possibly TRBD1 (5 bases). The CDR3 has 13 amino acids. Germline lookup yields CDR1 SNHLY and CDR2 FYNNEI. V lost 4 bases to trimming and J lost 2 bases, with 8 bases between them.

This clone was counted many times. The chain links TRBV28 to TRBJ2-7; no firm D call. Looked up from germline, CDR1 is MDHEN and CDR2 is SYDVKM. This CDR3 has 14 residues. With 2 bases removed from V and 2 bases from J, the gap between germline ends came to 10 bases. The CDR3 DNA follows: TGTGCCAGCAGTTTAAATCTCCCTACCTACGAGCAGTACTTC. Amino acids: CASSLNLPTYEQYF.

Many counts were recorded for this clone. This chain links TRBV24-1 with TRBJ2-2; 7 nucleotides line up with TRBD1. The CDR3 sequence is 16 residues long. In germline, CDR1 is KGHDR, CDR2 SFDVKD. V was pared by 4 bases and J by 1 base, with 5 bases of the junction left unmatched. The CDR3 DNA sequence: TGTGCCACCAGTGACCATAGGACAGGGAACACCGGGGAGCTGTTTTTT. Protein: CATSDHRTGNTGELFF.

At least ten counts were recorded for this clone. The rearrangement links TRBV28 to TRBJ1-2; possible D gene TRBD1, 5 bases. The V gene lost 3 bases and the J gene lost 9 bases, with 23 bases spanning the gap. The germline V gene has CDR1 MDHEN and CDR2 SYDVKM. This CDR3 contains 16 residues. CDR3 sequence: CASSFVRAGTTRSYTF. CDR3 sequence (DNA): TGTGCCAGCAGTTTTGTGAGGGCAGGGACGACTCGGAGCTACACCTTC.

This clone qualifies as medium-sized. This chain uses TRBV6-1 with TRBJ2-1, with D maybe TRBD1 (8 bases). Germline V CDR1 and CDR2: MNHNS, SASEGT. V was cut by 5 bases and J by 2 bases, with 13 bases left in between. The CDR3 is made up of 15 amino acids. The CDR3 sequence is CASSRGDRPYNEQFF. The CDR3 DNA sequence: TGTGCCAGCAGTCGGGGGGACAGGCCCTACAATGAGCAGTTCTTC.

The genes are TRBV18 and TRBJ2-5; maybe TRBD2 (5 bases). The CDR3 totals 13 residues. V lost 3 bases to trimming and J lost 3 bases, with 8 bases between them. Germline V lookup: CDR1 KGHSH, CDR2 LQKENI. This chain's CDR3 is CASSPWGEETQYF. The CDR3 bases are TGTGCCAGCTCACCGTGGGGAGAAGAGACCCAGTACTTC.

At least ten counts were recorded for this clone. The genes are TRBV3-1 and TRBJ1-4; D is undetermined. This CDR3 has 21 amino acids. The V end lost 2 bases, the J end lost 0 bases, and 25 bases lay between the germline ends. Germline loops: CDR1 LGHDT, CDR2 YNNKEL (reference sequence). Here the CDR3 reads CASSQSVTADLSRATNEKLFF. The CDR3 DNA reads as TGTGCCAGCAGCCAAAGTGTTACTGCAGACTTAAGCCGGGCAACTAATGAAAAACTGTTTTTT. Drawing the rest from reference TRBV3-1 and TRBJ1-4, the complete variable domain is DTAVSQTPKYLVTQMGNDKSIKCEQNLGHDTMYWYKQDSKKFLKIMFSYNNKELIINETVPNRFSPKSPDKAHLNLHINSLELGDSAVYFCASSQSVTADLSRATNEKLFFGSGTQLSVL.

The V and J genes are TRBV4-1 and TRBJ2-2; D unclear. The ends were cut back, 1 base at V and 13 bases at J, with 19 bases in the middle. This CDR3 is 15 amino acids long. In germline, CDR1 is MGHRA, CDR2 YSYEKL. The CDR3 spells CASSQVPQPTEGLFF. CDR3 nucleotides: TGCGCCAGCAGCCAAGTTCCACAGCCCACCGAAGGGCTGTTTTTT.

In its sample, this clone was seen many times. This chain joins TRBV5-6 and TRBJ1-4, with D unresolved. V gave up 1 base and J gave up 7 bases, with 14 bases separating them. The CDR3 is 15 amino acids. CDR1 and CDR2 from the germline V gene are SGHDT and YYEEEE. CDR3 sequence (DNA): TGTGCCAGCAGCTTGTATAACGGGCCAGCTGAAAAACTGTTTTTT. Translated, it gives CASSLYNGPAEKLFF.

Ten or more counts support this clone. The V gene is TRBV18, the J gene TRBJ2-7, with a tentative D call TRBD1 (5 bases). CDR1 is KGHSH, CDR2 LQKENI, per germline. This CDR3 contains 15 residues. The V gene lost 3 bases and the J gene lost 6 bases, with 18 bases spanning the gap. For the CDR3, the DNA is TGTGCCAGCTCACCCCCTTCCGCGAAGGGGCGCGAGCAGTACTTC. Protein product: CASSPPSAKGREQYF. Together with reference TRBV18 and TRBJ2-7, the CDR3 gives the full variable domain: NAGVMQNPRHLVRRRGQEARLRCSPMKGHSHVYWYRQLPEEGLKFMVYLQKENIIDESGMPKERFSAEFPKEGPSILRIQQVVRGDSAAYFCASSPPSAKGREQYFGPGTRLTVT.

Comments on this clone: A much more abundant neighbour one base away suggests this may be a read error. The chain joins TRBV3-1 to TRBJ2-7, with a weak D call TRBD2 (6 bases). V lost 2 bases to trimming and J lost 5 bases, with 10 bases between them. The CDR3 loop spans 13 amino acids. Germline loops: CDR1 LGHDT, CDR2 YNNKEL (reference sequence). This chain's CDR3 is CASSQLRGNEQYF. DNA of the CDR3: TGTGCCAGCAGCCAATTACGGGGGAACGAGCAGTACTTC.

Comment on this clone: With a much larger clone just one base away, this may be a read error. This chain uses TRBV20-1 with TRBJ2-2; TRBD1 might be the D (5 bases). Germline-derived CDR1 and CDR2 are DFQATT and SNEGSKA (reference sequence). The CDR3 is 14 amino acids. Here the CDR3 reads CSAGAQGYTWELFF. The CDR3 DNA reads as TGCAGTGCTGGGGCCCAGGGTTACACCTGGGAGCTGTTTTTT.

This clone was counted ten times or more. The rearrangement joins TRBV11-1 to TRBJ2-7, with 9 nucleotides matching TRBD1. This CDR3 is 15 amino acids long. CDR1 is SGHAT, CDR2 FQDESV, per germline (reference sequence). The V segment lost 5 bases and the J segment 4 bases; nucleotides outside the gene matches: 9. CDR3 in amino acids: CASSHADRGVYEQYF. As DNA, the CDR3 is TGTGCCAGCAGCCACGCGGACAGGGGAGTATACGAGCAGTACTTC.

This clone was seen more than once but under ten times. The V gene is TRBV28, the J gene TRBJ2-4, with a possible D match to TRBD1 (6 bases). Deletions cut 6 bases from V and 0 bases from J, with 9 bases between. This CDR3 has 14 amino acids. Germline V gene lookup returns CDR1 MDHEN and CDR2 SYDVKM. For the CDR3, the DNA is TGTGCCAGCAGACCGACAGGAGCCAAAAACATTCAGTACTTC. It specifies CASRPTGAKNIQYF.

This clone was seen repeatedly, ten times or more. The J gene is TRBJ2-5, the V gene TRBV18, with a weak D call TRBD1 (6 bases). Germline loops: CDR1 KGHSH, CDR2 LQKENI. Trimming took off 4 bases at V and 0 bases at J, with 12 bases between the two ends. The CDR3 has 15 residues. The CDR3 bases are TGTGCCAGCTCACTTGAGACAGGCGACCAAGAGACCCAGTACTTC. It encodes CASSLETGDQETQYF.

This clone was counted many times. This rearrangement joins TRBV5-6 to TRBJ2-3; 10 nucleotides align to TRBD2. V lost 1 base, J lost 3 bases, and 5 bases stayed unmatched. In germline, CDR1 is SGHDT, CDR2 YYEEEE. The CDR3 length is 16 residues. CDR3 loop: CASSLLASGGTDTQYF. CDR3 DNA sequence: TGTGCCAGCAGCTTGCTGGCTAGCGGGGGTACAGATACGCAGTATTTT.

The rearrangement links TRBV10-3 to TRBJ2-1, with a possible D match to TRBD2 (6 bases). The CDR3 extends over 13 amino acids. Trimming removed 6 bases at V and 5 bases at J, with 11 bases between. CDR1 is ENHRY, CDR2 SYGVKD, per germline. Here the CDR3 DNA reads TGTGCCATCAGGACGGGGACTGACAATGAGCAGTTCTTC. This sequence encodes CAIRTGTDNEQFF.

This clone was detected many times. This chain links TRBV6-1 with TRBJ2-2; perhaps TRBD2 as D (5 bases). V dropped 11 bases and J dropped 0 bases, with 10 bases sitting between them. Germline-derived CDR1 and CDR2 are MNHNS and SASEGT. The CDR3 totals 13 residues. CDR3 coding DNA: TGTGCCTGTAACGGGGCGAACACCGGGGAGCTGTTTTTT. Protein product: CACNGANTGELFF.

This clone was seen repeatedly, ten times or more. This sequence joins TRBV28 and TRBJ1-2; 8 nucleotides agree with TRBD1. Germline assignment: CDR1 MDHEN and CDR2 SYDVKM. The CDR3 sequence is 13 residues long. The V segment lost 4 bases and the J segment 8 bases; nucleotides outside the gene matches: 6. CDR3 sequence (DNA): TGTGCCAGCAGTTCGACAGGGGTTAAGGGCTACACCTTC. It encodes CASSSTGVKGYTF.